Presented here are 17 T cell receptor beta chains from one specimen sequenced in a study of T cells in Graves' hyperthyroidism and ophthalmopathy. Template material for amplifying TCR beta CDR3 regions consisted of RNA transcripts. Researchers ran a first-round RT-PCR on the TCR CDR3 using the HTBI primer set. Each CDR3 protein gets one entry after TCRdb re-called the multiplex PCR reads with MiXCR. The sample lists 300,000 to 450,000 distinct CDR3 sequences; about 14% were seen once. Material: blood. These TCRs come from a woman under 40 with Graves' ophthalmopathy.

On this clonotype itself: A read error may explain this, as a much larger clone is one base away. The chain couples TRBV5-1 to TRBJ2-6, with D perhaps TRBD1 (6 bases). This CDR3 comprises 18 residues. Per germline, CDR1 SGHRS and CDR2 YFSETQ. CDR3 region: CANSLVGQSSSGANVLTF. The DNA for the CDR3 is TGCGCCAACAGCTTGGTAGGACAGTCCTCCTCTGGGGCCAACGTCCTGACTTTC.

This clonotype showed up many times. This chain connects TRBV20-1 to TRBJ2-2; perhaps TRBD2 as D (7 bases). The CDR3 consists of 15 residues. Germline V lookup: CDR1 DFQATT, CDR2 SNEGSKA (reference sequence). Trimming removed 2 bases at V and 3 bases at J, with 13 bases between. CDR3 amino acids: CSARSGGADTGELFF. In nucleotides, the CDR3 is TGCAGTGCTAGAAGTGGGGGGGCCGACACCGGGGAGCTGTTTTTT.

This clonotype showed up many times. This chain uses TRBV18 with TRBJ2-7, with D unclear. CDR3 size: 14 residues. Germline V gene sequence: CDR1 KGHSH, CDR2 LQKENI. V was clipped by 1 base and J by 0 bases, with 7 bases between them. DNA for the CDR3: TGTGCCAGCTCACCACTTTCGGGCTCCTACGAGCAGTACTTC. Protein sequence: CASSPLSGSYEQYF.

This clonotype was observed at least ten times. The V gene is TRBV2, the J gene TRBJ2-7; 9 bases map to TRBD2. The CDR3 is made up of 14 amino acids. V lost 4 bases, J lost 7 bases, and 8 bases stayed unmatched. Per germline, CDR1 SNHLY and CDR2 FYNNEI. The chain's CDR3 is CASSGLRGGIEQYF. The CDR3 nucleotides read TGTGCCAGCAGTGGGTTGCGGGGGGGGATTGAGCAGTACTTC.

This clonotype was recorded a few times. The chain carries TRBV19 and TRBJ1-6; D not resolved. The CDR3 is 17 residues long. V was shortened by 0 bases and J by 6 bases, with 15 bases between the two germline ends. Germline lookup yields CDR1 LNHDA and CDR2 SQIVND (reference sequence). The CDR3 sequence is CASSIDEGIRGNSPLHF. The CDR3 coding sequence is TGTGCCAGTAGTATAGACGAAGGGATACGCGGTAATTCACCCCTCCACTTT. The full variable domain, completed using reference TRBV19 and TRBJ1-6, is DGGITQSPKYLFRKEGQNVTLSCEQNLNHDAMYWYRQDPGQGLRLIYYSQIVNDFQKGDIAEGYSVSREKKESFPLTVTSAQKNPTAFYLCASSIDEGIRGNSPLHFGNGTRLTVT.

The table lists this clonotype with many counts. V and J are TRBV2 and TRBJ1-2; D uncertain. The V gene's germline CDR1 is SNHLY and CDR2 FYNNEI. This CDR3 contains 11 residues. The V and J ends lost 10 bases and 1 base respectively, with 7 bases between them. CDR3 residues: CAIHINYGYTF. The DNA for the CDR3 is TGTGCCATCCACATTAACTATGGCTACACCTTC. The full variable domain, rest sourced from reference TRBV2 and TRBJ1-2, is EPEVTQTPSHQVTQMGQEVILRCVPISNHLYFYWYRQILGQKVEFLVSFYNNEISEKSEIFDDQFSVERPDGSNFTLKIRSTKLEDSAMYFCAIHINYGYTFGSGTRLTVV.

The V and J genes are TRBV7-6 and TRBJ2-3, with 10 bases aligning to TRBD2. The J segment lost 0 bases and the V segment lost 1 base, leaving 7 bases of the junction unmatched. The germline gives CDR1 SGHVS, CDR2 FNYEAQ. The CDR3 is 18 residues long. The CDR3 nucleotides are TGTGCCAGCAGCTTAGTGGGTAGCGGGGGGCGGAGCACAGATACGCAGTATTTT. It translates to CASSLVGSGGRSTDTQYF.

This clonotype was seen ten or more times. The chain has TRBV3-1 and TRBJ2-3; TRBD2 matches 10 bases. Trimming removed 0 bases from V and 3 bases from J; junction bases left unmatched: 3. The germline V gene has CDR1 LGHDT and CDR2 YNNKEL (reference sequence). The CDR3 is 16 amino acids. The DNA for the CDR3 is TGTGCCAGCAGCCAAGATCTTAGCGGGAGGACAGATACGCAGTATTTT. Residues: CASSQDLSGRTDTQYF.

In its sample, this clonotype was seen once. Since a much larger clone is just one base distant, this may be a read error. The gene calls are TRBV20-1 and TRBJ1-1, with D hard to call. Germline V gene sequence: CDR1 DFQATT, CDR2 SNEGSKA (reference sequence). The CDR3 runs 11 residues. CDR3 coding DNA: TGCAGAACCATGGTGAACACTGAAGCTTTCTTT. This translates into CRTMVNTEAFF.

For this clonotype: Possible read error: a much larger clone is one base away. The DNA of the CDR3 is TGTGCCAGCAACTGGGGGGGAGGCTACGGGCAGTACTTC. Translated, it gives CASNWGGGYGQYF. V and J are TRBV12-3 or TRBV12-4 and TRBJ2-7; 7 nucleotides agree with TRBD2. The CDR3 covers 13 residues.

This clonotype has at least ten counts. The CDR3 protein is CASSPAGGDGYTF. CDR3 sequence (DNA): TGCGCCAGCAGCCCCGCGGGGGGAGATGGCTACACCTTC. The chain has TRBV5-1 and TRBJ1-2; D is possibly TRBD1 (5 bases). The CDR3 has 13 residues. Germline CDR1 and CDR2: SGHRS and YFSETQ. The ends were cut back, 4 bases at V and 6 bases at J, with 13 bases in the middle.

This clonotype showed up many times. The rearrangement joins TRBV16 to TRBJ1-5, with D possibly TRBD1 on 6 matching bases. The CDR3 totals 16 residues. Germline V gene lookup returns CDR1 KGHSY and CDR2 FQNENV. Between the trimmed V and J ends, which lost 1 base and 2 bases, there was a span of 12 bases. The CDR3 is CASSQLGADGNQPQHF. The DNA of the CDR3 is TGTGCCAGCAGCCAATTGGGGGCGGATGGCAATCAGCCCCAGCATTTT.

As to this clonotype: One base away lies a much larger clone, so this may be a sequencing read error. The J gene is TRBJ1-4, the V gene TRBV28; D gene ambiguous. Germline-derived CDR1 and CDR2 are MDHEN and SYDVKM. Trimming shortened V by 2 bases and J by 6 bases, and 13 bases separated the two germline ends. The CDR3 consists of 15 residues. CDR3 region: CASSLEGLGDEKLFF. CDR3 coding DNA: TGTGCCAGCAGTTTAGAGGGCCTCGGGGATGAAAAACTGTTTTTT.

The chain employs TRBV7-9 and TRBJ2-1; perhaps D is TRBD1 or TRBD2 (5 bases each). The V gene lost 8 bases and the J gene lost 4 bases, with 15 bases spanning the gap. CDR3 length equals 14 residues. The germline V gene has CDR1 SEHNR and CDR2 FQNEAQ (reference sequence). The CDR3 protein is CASRSGTVYNEQFF. CDR3 nucleotides: TGTGCCAGCCGATCCGGGACGGTTTACAATGAGCAGTTCTTC.

The chain recombines TRBV2 with TRBJ2-5; 7 bases line up with TRBD2. The CDR3 length is 14 residues. CDR1 is SNHLY and CDR2 is FYNNEI in the germline V gene. V lost 8 bases, J lost 2 bases, and 8 bases stayed unmatched. The CDR3 coding sequence is TGTGCCAGCCTGGGGCTAGCGGTACAAGAGACCCAGTACTTC. This encodes CASLGLAVQETQYF.

The chain links TRBV9 to TRBJ1-5; D possibly corresponds to TRBD1 (5 bases). Germline V lookup: CDR1 SGDLS, CDR2 YYNGEE. The CDR3 loop spans 15 amino acids. Trimming took 0 bases from V and 5 from J, leaving 12 bases between them. CDR3 DNA: TGTGCCAGCAGCGTAGAGGGATCCAGGGATCAGCCCCAGCATTTT. Its translation is CASSVEGSRDQPQHF.

This clonotype appeared a few times. The chain employs TRBV19 and TRBJ2-3; the match to TRBD2 covers 13 bases. CDR1 and CDR2 from the germline V gene are LNHDA and SQIVND (reference sequence). This CDR3 contains 19 residues. The J segment lost 2 bases and the V segment lost 5 bases, leaving 13 bases of the junction unmatched. Here the CDR3 DNA reads TGTGCCAGTAGTCCCCTCCCCCGACTAGCGGGGGGATACACAGATACGCAGTATTTT. Its protein product is CASSPLPRLAGGYTDTQYF.